This T cell receptor (beta chain) is from a study of T cells in localized non-small cell lung cancer. CDR3 length equals 16 residues. CDR1 KGHSH and CDR2 LQKENI come from the germline V gene. V lost 0 bases to trimming and J lost 5 bases; unmatched junction nucleotides: 4. Profiled with immunoSEQ multiplex PCR; TCRdb holds only in-frame clones, not every one. The sample consists of some 6,000 clones, around 43% of them appearing once. The chain links TRBV18 to TRBJ2-2, with TRBD1 matching 9 bases. This specimen consisted of lung tumor tissue, obtained before any cancer treatment. This receptor was taken from a woman between 40 and 69 years old with stage II squamous cell lung carcinoma. Here the CDR3 DNA reads TGTGCCAGCTCACCACCGACAGGGGGAAAGACCGGGGAGCTGTTTTTT. It encodes CASSPPTGGKTGELFF.